The subject of this entry is one T cell receptor beta chain. The antigen is unknown. This record belongs to a study of CXCR3-negative and CXCR3-positive naive CD8 T cells. The study, taken as a whole, reports: For CXCR3-positive naive cells, TRB CDR3s were more hydrophobic than those of CXCR3-negative naive cells. Across naive subsets, surface CD5 expression was comparable, and TCR strength was inferred from properties of the TRB CDR3. The study found that naive CXCR3-negative and CXCR3-positive cells shared TRBV-TRBJ usage, while memory cells differed.

CD45RO-CCR7+CD27+CD95- marked naive CD8+ T cells. From germline, CDR1 is SGHDT and CDR2 YYEEEE. The CDR3 spans 13 residues. The authors prepared UMI-labeled TRB cDNA libraries by 5' RACE. TCRdb reprocessed the 5' RACE reads; each CDR3 protein has one entry and no DNA is given. There are about 63,000 distinct CDR3 sequences in the sample, with around 5% held by the top ten. The sequencing sample was made of naive CXCR3+ CD8+ T cells from blood. Subset defined: CD45RO-CCR7+CD27+CD95- naive CD8+ T cells expressing CXCR3 (TNR3+). This chain uses TRBV5-6 with TRBJ1-1. This sequence was found in a human donor in good health. Some clones in this sample may be carry-over from other donors' samples. CDR3 residues: CASSLLRVTEAFF.